The clone carrying this T cell receptor (beta chain) was seen ten or more times. The antigen is unknown. The sequence runs out 3 residues before the end of the CDR3; the remainder is reconstructed from the germline J gene. This record comes from a study of T cell clonality in common variable immunodeficiency. General study findings and limits: CVID patient heterogeneity limited repertoire-clinical complication correlations. Common variable immunodeficiency TCR beta sequences reportedly had fewer deletions and N-nucleotide insertions. Fewer TCRbeta clones were shared among CVID subjects than controls. CVID subjects had higher TCRbeta clonality than healthy controls, most marked in about a third.

The CDR3 loop spans 15 amino acids. Germline V gene lookup returns CDR1 SGHTA and CDR2 FQGTGA. V lost 5 bases to trimming and J lost 8 bases; unmatched junction nucleotides: 10. The repertoire was sequenced with immunoSEQ multiplex PCR; TCRdb's copy has only in-frame clones and lacks some. The sample was found to contain 20,000 to 30,000 clones, and every one recurs. Each donor provided about 5 to 8 ml of heparinized whole blood. The TCR was taken from a human donor with common variable immunodeficiency. Material for sequencing was peripheral blood mononuclear cells. The chain carries TRBV7-3 and TRBJ2-1; TRBD2 agrees at 9 bases. The CDR3 bases that were read are TGTGCCAGCAGCCGTAGCGGGAGTCCTCAATATGAG. This sequence encodes CASSRSGSPQYE. The entire CDR3 protein reads CASSRSGSPQYEQFF.